The 16 T cell receptor beta chains presented below share a single source sample, sequenced in a study of T cells in Graves' hyperthyroidism and ophthalmopathy. The investigators amplified TCR beta CDR3 regions from RNA transcripts. A first-round RT-PCR of the TCR CDR3 used the HTBI primer set. TCRdb analysed the multiplex PCR reads with MiXCR anew, one entry per CDR3 protein. Found here are fewer than 300,000 distinct CDR3 sequences, roughly 15% of them singletons; the top ten hold 30%. The source material was blood. These receptors were obtained from a woman in her forties or fifties with Graves' hyperthyroidism that later progressed to Graves' ophthalmopathy.

This clonotype was counted only a few times. The DNA of the CDR3 is TGTGCCAGCAGTTTAAAGAATAGGGCCCAAGAGACCCAGTACTTC. This sequence encodes CASSLKNRAQETQYF. The V and J genes are TRBV27 and TRBJ2-5; no reliable D call. In germline, CDR1 is MNHEY, CDR2 SMNVEV (reference sequence). The CDR3 is made up of 15 amino acids. V was cut by 2 bases and J by 1 base, with 11 bases left in between.

There are many counts of this clonotype. V and J are TRBV18 and TRBJ2-5, with 7 bases aligning to TRBD2. CDR1 and CDR2 (germline): KGHSH, LQKENI. This CDR3 is 13 amino acids long. V lost 11 bases and J lost 1; bases outside the gene matches: 7. The CDR3 nucleotides are TGTGCCGCGGCTAGCGGATTCCAAGAGACCCAGTACTTC. Amino acids: CAAASGFQETQYF.

There are a few counts of this clonotype. The chain joins TRBV5-1 to TRBJ2-3; D unresolved. Deletions cut 4 bases from V and 0 bases from J, with 12 bases between. This CDR3 region has 15 residues. Germline V lookup: CDR1 SGHRS, CDR2 YFSETQ. The CDR3 here is CASSQGSVSTDTQYF. The CDR3 bases are TGCGCCAGCAGCCAAGGCTCAGTTAGCACAGATACGCAGTATTTT.

This clonotype was seen at least ten times. The rearrangement links TRBV2 to TRBJ2-7; D is undetermined. The V gene's germline CDR1 is SNHLY and CDR2 FYNNEI. This CDR3 is built from 14 residues. V gave up 3 bases and J gave up 2 bases, with 11 bases separating them. The CDR3 coding sequence is TGTGCCAGCAGTGAGTCCCCCAGAGCCTACGAGCAGTACTTC. This translates into CASSESPRAYEQYF.

The chain has TRBV20-1 and TRBJ2-7, with 16 bases that match TRBD2. The CDR3 extends over 17 amino acids. CDR1 is DFQATT, CDR2 SNEGSKA, per germline (reference sequence). J lost 3 bases, V lost 4 bases, and 9 bases had no gene match. In nucleotides, the CDR3 is TGCAGTGCTAACCCGGGACTAGCGGGAGGGCCAGGCTACGAGCAGTACTTC. Its protein product is CSANPGLAGGPGYEQYF.

There are a few counts of this clonotype. The V gene is TRBV7-9, the J gene TRBJ2-3; D gene ambiguous. CDR3 length: 12 residues. V dropped 1 base and J dropped 8 bases, with 7 bases sitting between them. Germline CDR1 is SEHNR and CDR2 is FQNEAQ (reference sequence). CDR3 nucleotides: TGTGCCAGCAGCTTAGTTTGGGTTACGCAGTATTTT. Protein: CASSLVWVTQYF.

This clonotype was observed many times. The chain recombines TRBV2 with TRBJ1-2; D is ambiguous. The CDR3 has 13 residues. V was shortened by 8 bases and J by 5 bases, with 15 bases between the two germline ends. The germline V gene has CDR1 SNHLY and CDR2 FYNNEI. CDR3 protein: CASPGDKTYGYTF. The DNA of the CDR3 is TGTGCCAGCCCCGGGGATAAAACGTATGGCTACACCTTC.

This clonotype was picked up many times. This rearrangement joins TRBV7-9 to TRBJ2-1; tentative D call: TRBD2 (7 bases). The germline V gene encodes CDR1 SEHNR and CDR2 FQNEAQ (reference sequence). Deletions cut 5 bases from V and 6 bases from J, with 14 bases between. The CDR3 has 14 amino acids. The CDR3 DNA reads TGTGCCAGCAGCCGGGGGGCGCGGGGCAATGAGCAGTTCTTC. This encodes CASSRGARGNEQFF.

On this clonotype itself: A clone one base away is much larger, so this may be a read error. This sequence joins TRBV20-1 and TRBJ2-2; D uncertain. CDR1 is DFQATT, CDR2 SNEGSKA, per germline (reference sequence). The V gene lost 2 bases and the J gene lost 0 bases, with 13 bases spanning the gap. There are 16 residues in the CDR3. The CDR3 spells CSARSGNPANTGELFF. The CDR3 DNA follows: TGCAGTGCTAGATCCGGCAATCCCGCGAACACCGGGGAGCTGTTTTTT.

In this sample, this clonotype turned up many times. The chain links TRBV28 to TRBJ1-5; D is uncertain. Germline lookup yields CDR1 MDHEN and CDR2 SYDVKM. The CDR3 has 12 amino acids. V was clipped by 5 bases and J by 6 bases, with 8 bases between them. As DNA, the CDR3 is TGTGCCAGCAGTCTGGTAATTCAGCCCCAGCATTTT. It codes for CASSLVIQPQHF.

The sample holds a few counts of this clonotype. The V call is TRBV20-1, the J call TRBJ1-5, with TRBD1 as a possible D gene (6 bases). This CDR3 has 15 residues. V was shortened by 0 bases and J by 4 bases, with 13 bases between the two germline ends. Germline assignment: CDR1 DFQATT and CDR2 SNEGSKA (reference sequence). The CDR3 bases are TGCAGTGCTAGAGATAGGGGGTGGGGTAATCAGCCCCAGCATTTT. Translation gives CSARDRGWGNQPQHF.

Points on this clonotype: The germline gene is not matched at one end of the junction; a read error may be the cause. The V gene is TRBV20-1, the J gene TRBJ2-3; TRBD2 matches 15 bases. From germline, CDR1 is DFQATT and CDR2 SNEGSKA (reference sequence). The CDR3 is 16 residues long. The CDR3 DNA reads as TGCAGTGTTCCGGGACTAGCGGGAGGATTTACAGGTACGCAGTATTTT. Its translation is CSVPGLAGGFTGTQYF.

CDR3 DNA sequence: TGCAGTGCTGGAAAGGGGGCGGGAGCAACCCCAGATACGCAGTATTTT. Its protein is CSAGKGAGATPDTQYF. The rearrangement links TRBV20-1 to TRBJ2-3, with D perhaps assigned TRBD1 or TRBD2 (7 bases each). The CDR3 is 16 amino acids. The V and J ends lost 5 bases and 4 bases respectively, with 22 bases between them. Germline CDR1 reads DFQATT; CDR2 reads SNEGSKA (reference sequence).

This clonotype was observed a handful of times. V and J are TRBV20-1 and TRBJ2-3, with 10 bases aligning to TRBD1. V shed 4 bases and J 2 bases; nucleotides not matched to a gene: 9. From germline, CDR1 is DFQATT and CDR2 SNEGSKA (reference sequence). The CDR3 sequence is 16 residues long. The CDR3: CSAIRQGAISTDTQYF. The DNA for the CDR3 is TGCAGTGCTATTAGACAGGGGGCAATTTCCACAGATACGCAGTATTTT.

Remarks on this clonotype: Possible read error: a much larger clone is one base away. The V and J genes are TRBV7-9 and TRBJ2-6; D gene unclear. The CDR3 covers 13 residues. Trimming stripped 2 bases from V and 4 bases from J, with 3 bases between. Germline assignment: CDR1 SEHNR and CDR2 FQNEAQ (reference sequence). The CDR3 spells CASSLHGANVLTF. DNA for the CDR3: TGTGCCAGCAGCTTACACGGGGCCAACGTCCTGACTTTC. Full variable domain (rest looked up from reference TRBV7-9 and TRBJ2-6): DTGVSQNPRHKITKRGQNVTFRCDPISEHNRLYWYRQTLGQGPEFLTYFQNEAQLEKSRLLSDRFSAERPKGSFSTLEIQRTEQGDSAMYLCASSLHGANVLTFGAGSRLTVL.

This clonotype was detected ten times or more. This chain links TRBV12-3 or TRBV12-4 with TRBJ2-5; the D gene is possibly TRBD1 (5 bases). V lost 3 bases and J lost 5, with 7 bases in between. The CDR3 has 12 amino acids. DNA for the CDR3: TGTGCCAGCAGTTTTGGGGCGGAGACCCAGTACTTC. This sequence encodes CASSFGAETQYF.